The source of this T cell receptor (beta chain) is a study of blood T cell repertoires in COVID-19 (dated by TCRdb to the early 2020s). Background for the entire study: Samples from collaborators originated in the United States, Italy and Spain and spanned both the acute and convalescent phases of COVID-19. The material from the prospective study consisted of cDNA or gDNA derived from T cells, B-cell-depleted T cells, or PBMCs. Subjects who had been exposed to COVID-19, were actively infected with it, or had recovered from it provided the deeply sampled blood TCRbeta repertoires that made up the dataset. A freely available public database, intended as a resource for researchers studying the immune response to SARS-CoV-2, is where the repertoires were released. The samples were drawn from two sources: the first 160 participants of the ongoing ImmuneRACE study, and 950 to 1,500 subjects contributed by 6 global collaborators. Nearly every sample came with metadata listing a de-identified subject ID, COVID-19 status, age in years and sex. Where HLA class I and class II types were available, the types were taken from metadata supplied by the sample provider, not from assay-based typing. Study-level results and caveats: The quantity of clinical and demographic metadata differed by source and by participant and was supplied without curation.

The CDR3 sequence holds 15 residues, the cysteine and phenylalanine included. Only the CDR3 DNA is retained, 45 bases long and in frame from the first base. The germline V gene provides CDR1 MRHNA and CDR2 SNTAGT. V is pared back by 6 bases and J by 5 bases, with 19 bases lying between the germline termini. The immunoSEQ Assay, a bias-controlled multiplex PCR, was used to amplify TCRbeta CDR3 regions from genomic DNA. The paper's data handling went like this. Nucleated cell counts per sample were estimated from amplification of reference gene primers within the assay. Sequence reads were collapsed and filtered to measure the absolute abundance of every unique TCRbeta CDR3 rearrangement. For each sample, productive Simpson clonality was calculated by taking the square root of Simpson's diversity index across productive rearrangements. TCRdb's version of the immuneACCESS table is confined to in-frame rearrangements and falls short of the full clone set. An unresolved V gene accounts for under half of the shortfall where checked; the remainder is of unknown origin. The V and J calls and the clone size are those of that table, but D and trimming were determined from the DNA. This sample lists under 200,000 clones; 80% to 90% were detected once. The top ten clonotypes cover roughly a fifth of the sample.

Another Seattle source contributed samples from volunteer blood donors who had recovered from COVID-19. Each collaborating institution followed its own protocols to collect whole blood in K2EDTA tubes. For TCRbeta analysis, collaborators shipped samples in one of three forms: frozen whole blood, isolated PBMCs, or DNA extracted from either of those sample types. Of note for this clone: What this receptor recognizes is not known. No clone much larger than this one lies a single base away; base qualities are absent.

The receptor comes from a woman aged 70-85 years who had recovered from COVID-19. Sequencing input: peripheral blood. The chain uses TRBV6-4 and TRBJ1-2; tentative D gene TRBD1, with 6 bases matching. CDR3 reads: CASREQGAMEYGYTF. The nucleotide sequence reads TGTGCCAGCAGGGAACAGGGCGCAATGGAGTATGGCTACACCTTC.